A single sample gave rise to the 30 T cell receptor beta chains below, sequenced in a study of blood T cell repertoires in COVID-19 (dated by TCRdb to the early 2020s). The library was prepared using the immunoSEQ multiplex PCR assay. TCRdb took over this immuneACCESS table, retaining in-frame rearrangements with V and J assigned. Such tables are incomplete; in checked studies, under half of the missing clones stem from an unresolved V gene, and the remainder is unexplained. The sample data list approximately 260,000 clones, and 75% to 90% of these were observed just once. Jointly, the top ten make up just over 7% of the sample. Material: peripheral blood. All receptors derive from a man between 60 and 70 years old who had recovered from COVID-19.

V and J are TRBV29-1 and TRBJ1-2; 8 nucleotides align to TRBD1. V was pared by 7 bases and J by 5 bases, with 6 bases of the junction left unmatched. Germline lookup yields CDR1 SQVTM and CDR2 ANQGSEA. The CDR3 covers 12 residues. The CDR3 nucleotides are TGCAGCGCCTCGACAGGGGCATATGGCTACACCTTC. It is translated as CSASTGAYGYTF.

This chain links TRBV24-1 with TRBJ1-4; 9 bases are a match to TRBD1. Per the germline V gene, CDR1 is KGHDR and CDR2 is SFDVKD. The CDR3 loop spans 15 amino acids. J gave up 8 bases and V 3 bases, and 6 bases lay outside the gene matches. The CDR3 DNA reads TGTGCCACCAGTGATACAGGGGGCGGAAGAGAAAAACTGTTTTTT. Encoded protein: CATSDTGGGREKLFF.

The rearrangement joins TRBV9 to TRBJ2-5; 10 bases line up with TRBD1. CDR1 and CDR2 from the germline V gene are SGDLS and YYNGEE. The CDR3 has 14 amino acids. The trim removed 3 bases at V and 6 bases at J, leaving 5 bases unmatched. In DNA, the CDR3 is TGTGCCAGCAGCGGGGGACAGGGGACGAAGACCCAGTACTTC. It specifies CASSGGQGTKTQYF.

This rearrangement joins TRBV5-1 to TRBJ2-1, with 10 positions matching TRBD2. The CDR3 has 17 amino acids. Germline CDR1 is SGHRS and CDR2 is YFSETQ. The V gene end was trimmed by 1 base and the J gene end by 6 bases; junction bases not matched to a gene: 10. CDR3 sequence reads: CASSLISKRGGGNEQFF. Written as DNA, the CDR3 is TGCGCCAGCAGCTTGATTTCGAAGCGGGGGGGCGGCAATGAGCAGTTCTTC.

The J gene is TRBJ1-4, the V gene TRBV5-1; weak D call: TRBD1 (6 bases). Germline CDR1 SGHRS, CDR2 YFSETQ. V lost 0 bases, J lost 8 bases, and 20 bases lay in between. The CDR3 is 17 amino acids. The CDR3 DNA reads as TGCGCCAGCAGCTTGGTGGCCCTCGGGGGGCGCGGGGAAAAACTGTTTTTT. Its protein product is CASSLVALGGRGEKLFF.

This chain connects TRBV3-1 (or the pseudogene TRBV3-2) to TRBJ1-6; TRBD1 is a possible D gene (6 bases). Trimming took 3 bases from V and 6 from J, leaving 12 bases between them. The CDR3 runs to 15 residues. Germline V gives CDR1 LGHDT, CDR2 YNNKEL (reference sequence). The CDR3 loop reads CASSHEQGSNSPLHF. The CDR3 coding sequence is TGTGCCAGCAGCCACGAGCAGGGGTCTAATTCACCCCTCCACTTT.

J is TRBJ1-6 and V is TRBV19; D remains ambiguous. V was clipped by 4 bases and J by 0 bases, with 13 bases between them. Germline values: CDR1 LNHDA, CDR2 SQIVND (reference sequence). The CDR3 runs 17 residues. The CDR3 DNA follows: TGTGCCAGTAGTACCCTCCAGAGGAGCTCCTATAATTCACCCCTCCACTTT. Its translation: CASSTLQRSSYNSPLHF.

The rearrangement uses TRBV19 and TRBJ1-2; D not resolved. Between the trimmed V and J ends, which lost 8 bases and 4 bases, there was a span of 14 bases. The CDR3 contains 13 residues. Germline assignment: CDR1 LNHDA and CDR2 SQIVND (reference sequence). The CDR3 reads CASEAARTYGYTF. The CDR3 region has the DNA TGTGCCAGTGAAGCGGCCAGGACCTATGGCTACACCTTC.

Points on this clone: The sample has other DNA sequences that encode this CDR3 too. CDR3 sequence: CATSDRGQGGYTF. The CDR3 DNA reads as TGTGCCACCAGTGACCGGGGACAGGGCGGCTACACCTTC. V is TRBV24-1 and J is TRBJ1-2; 9 bases line up with TRBD1. There are 13 residues in the CDR3. Trimming at V came to 4 bases and at J to 8 bases, leaving 4 bases not matched to a gene. Germline V gives CDR1 KGHDR, CDR2 SFDVKD.

V and J are TRBV5-4 and TRBJ1-5, with D maybe TRBD1 (6 bases). Trimming pared 0 bases from V and 6 bases from J, leaving 16 bases between. Germline CDR1 and CDR2: SGHNT and YYREEE (reference sequence). The CDR3 length is 16 residues. The CDR3 loop is CASSLGGGTIGQPQHF. The CDR3 DNA is TGTGCCAGCAGCTTGGGCGGGGGGACAATAGGTCAGCCCCAGCATTTT.

This clone appeared a few times. CDR3 amino acids: CASSQSARGGRHCTDTQYF. The CDR3 nucleotides read TGCGCCAGCAGTCAATCGGCACGCGGGGGGCGCCACTGCACAGATACGCAGTATTTT. The V and J genes are TRBV23-1 and TRBJ2-3; TRBD2 matches at 8 bases. TRBV23-1 is recorded as an ORF, its role being uncertain. The CDR3 has 19 amino acids. V lost 0 bases and J lost 1; bases outside the gene matches: 12.

The J gene is TRBJ2-7, the V gene TRBV28; D perhaps matches TRBD1 (5 bases). Germline V lookup: CDR1 MDHEN, CDR2 SYDVKM. The germline V and J ends were trimmed by 5 bases and 1 base, with 9 bases remaining between them. CDR3 length equals 13 residues. The CDR3 DNA is TGTGCCAGCAGTCTACCAGGGTCCTACGAGCAGTACTTC. Translating gives CASSLPGSYEQYF.

This chain connects TRBV2 to TRBJ2-7; 12 nucleotides line up with TRBD2. Looked up from germline, CDR1 is SNHLY and CDR2 is FYNNEI. This CDR3 spans 14 amino acids. Unmatched junction bases numbered 1, after V lost 3 bases and J lost 4 bases. This CDR3 reads CASSEGLAGYEQYV. In DNA, the CDR3 is TGTGCCAGCAGTGAGGGACTAGCGGGTTACGAGCAGTACGTC.

V gene TRBV5-1 combines with J gene TRBJ2-4; 7 bases align to TRBD1. CDR1 is SGHRS and CDR2 is YFSETQ in the germline V gene. This CDR3 contains 17 residues. The trim removed 0 bases at V and 2 bases at J, leaving 8 bases unmatched. CDR3 sequence reads: CASSLGSNRGTKNIQYF. The CDR3 coding sequence is TGCGCCAGCAGCTTGGGAAGTAACAGGGGAACCAAAAACATTCAGTACTTC.

In this sample, this clone turned up a few times. V gene TRBV5-1 combines with J gene TRBJ2-2; 8 bases align to TRBD2. The junction had 4 bases not matched to a gene; V was cut back by 4 bases and J by 2 bases. Germline V gene lookup returns CDR1 SGHRS and CDR2 YFSETQ. The CDR3 runs 15 residues. The CDR3 here is CASSQRGPNTGELFF. The CDR3 nucleotides read TGCGCCAGCAGCCAGCGGGGGCCTAACACCGGGGAGCTGTTTTTT.

The V call is TRBV10-3, the J call TRBJ1-4; maybe TRBD1 (5 bases). Germline CDR1 ENHRY, CDR2 SYGVKD. This CDR3 region has 14 residues. Trimming cost V 5 bases and J 8 bases, with 15 bases left between them. The CDR3 sequence: CAISSSGGWEKLFF. The CDR3 nucleotides are TGTGCCATCAGTAGTTCCGGGGGATGGGAAAAACTGTTTTTT.

The chain is built from TRBV10-1 and TRBJ2-1, with D perhaps matching TRBD1 (6 bases). Germline CDR1 is WNHNN and CDR2 is SYGVQD (reference sequence). CDR3 length: 16 residues. Trimming left V 3 bases short and J 4 bases short, with 16 bases between. In nucleotides, the CDR3 is TGCGCCAGCAGTGAATTCGTGGGGGCCGGGTACAATGAGCAGTTCTTC. Amino acids: CASSEFVGAGYNEQFF.

This sequence joins TRBV11-3 and TRBJ2-3; a weak D match, TRBD1 (5 bases). Germline lookup yields CDR1 SGHNT and CDR2 YENEEA. The CDR3 covers 15 residues. The ends were cut back, 5 bases at V and 6 bases at J, with 18 bases in the middle. The CDR3 protein is CASSPAGQLSDTQYF. CDR3 sequence (DNA): TGTGCCAGCAGCCCAGCAGGGCAATTGTCGGATACGCAGTATTTT. Complete variable domain (other parts from reference TRBV11-3 and TRBJ2-3): EAGVVQSPRYKIIEKKQPVAFWCNPISGHNTLYWYLQNLGQGPELLIRYENEEAVDDSQLPKDRFSAERLKGVDSTLKIQPAELGDSAVYLCASSPAGQLSDTQYFGPGTRLTVL.

This chain connects TRBV7-2 to TRBJ1-2, with D possibly TRBD1 on 5 matching bases. Germline CDR1 is SGHTA and CDR2 is FQGNSA. This CDR3 contains 12 residues. Trimming left V 5 bases short and J 6 bases short, with 10 bases between. CDR3 region: CASSPGHNGYTF. The CDR3, as DNA: TGTGCCAGCAGCCCAGGACACAATGGCTACACCTTC.

This sequence joins TRBV24-1 and TRBJ2-3, with unresolved D. This CDR3 contains 17 residues. Germline assignment: CDR1 KGHDR and CDR2 SFDVKD. The ends were cut back, 4 bases at V and 7 bases at J, with 23 bases in the middle. The DNA for the CDR3 is TGTGCCACCAGTGACCCCGCCCGAGGAACCCTAACATATACGCAGTATTTT. This translates into CATSDPARGTLTYTQYF.

The chain joins TRBV4-1 to TRBJ1-2; TRBD1 matches at 7 bases. CDR1 is MGHRA and CDR2 is YSYEKL in the germline V gene. V trimming: 4 bases; J trimming: 4 bases; junction bases outside the gene matches: 6. The CDR3 has 14 residues. In nucleotides, the CDR3 is TGCGCCAGCAGCCTATACAGGGGCGGCTATGGCTACACCTTC. This translates into CASSLYRGGYGYTF.

V gene TRBV2 combines with J gene TRBJ1-2; D unclear. Germline V CDR1 and CDR2: SNHLY, FYNNEI. The length of the CDR3 is 16 residues. Between the trimmed V and J ends, which lost 4 bases and 0 bases, there was a span of 15 bases. The CDR3 DNA sequence: TGTGCCAGCAGTGCCTTACTTCTCTCTGCTAACTATGGCTACACCTTC. Its protein product is CASSALLLSANYGYTF.

The chain carries TRBV12-3 or TRBV12-4 and TRBJ2-7; no firm D call. This CDR3 has 13 amino acids. The V end was cut by 6 bases, the J end by 0 bases, with 9 bases between. For the CDR3, the DNA is TGTGCCAGCAGAATAGCTACCTCCTACGAGCAGTACTTC. Translated: CASRIATSYEQYF.

This chain connects TRBV4-1 to TRBJ1-4; unclear D gene. CDR1 is MGHRA, CDR2 YSYEKL, per germline. The CDR3 runs 13 residues. The V end lost 4 bases, the J end lost 8 bases, and 11 bases lay between the germline ends. DNA for the CDR3: TGCGCCAGCAGCCTCGGGGTTGGGGAAAAACTGTTTTTT. This translates into CASSLGVGEKLFF.

This clone was seen just once. This chain links TRBV20-1 with TRBJ2-3; the D gene is possibly TRBD2 (5 bases). The CDR3 has 16 residues. Trimming pared 3 bases from V and 4 bases from J, leaving 20 bases between. Germline V gene lookup returns CDR1 DFQATT and CDR2 SNEGSKA (reference sequence). CDR3 residues: CSASGLFYAESDTQYF. The CDR3, as DNA: TGCAGTGCTAGTGGACTTTTTTACGCTGAATCAGATACGCAGTATTTT.

The V and J genes are TRBV19 and TRBJ2-1; TRBD2 agrees at 12 bases. CDR3 length: 19 amino acids. Germline V gene sequence: CDR1 LNHDA, CDR2 SQIVND (reference sequence). V was pared by 3 bases and J by 0 bases, with 9 bases of the junction left unmatched. As DNA, the CDR3 is TGTGCCAGTAGTATTAGACTAGCGGGGGCCCTAAGCTCCTACAATGAGCAGTTCTTC. Translating it yields CASSIRLAGALSSYNEQFF.

This chain uses TRBV7-6 with TRBJ2-3; perhaps TRBD1 as D (6 bases). CDR1 SGHVS and CDR2 FNYEAQ come from the germline V gene. The CDR3 loop spans 17 amino acids. The V end was cut by 4 bases, the J end by 2 bases, with 19 bases between. In DNA form, the CDR3 reads TGTGCCAGCAGCTCGGACAGTCGGATAACTTACACAGATACGCAGTATTTT. It encodes CASSSDSRITYTDTQYF.

The J gene is TRBJ1-1, the V gene TRBV6-5; the D is unclear. In germline, CDR1 is MNHEY, CDR2 SVGAGI. V gave up 0 bases and J gave up 8 bases, with 10 bases separating them. This CDR3 has 13 amino acids. Here the CDR3 DNA reads TGTGCCAGCAGTTACTCTCGGTCCAGGGAAGCTTTCTTT. Translation gives CASSYSRSREAFF.

This chain connects TRBV10-2 to TRBJ2-6, with D possibly matching TRBD1 (6 bases). Germline assignment: CDR1 WSHSY and CDR2 SAAADI. V lost 6 bases, J lost 3 bases, and 12 bases lay in between. The CDR3 extends over 15 amino acids. As DNA, the CDR3 is TGCGCCAGCAGGGTGGGGGCGAGTGGGGCCAACGTCCTGACTTTC. Translating gives CASRVGASGANVLTF.

V gene TRBV5-6 combines with J gene TRBJ2-4; D call uncertain. Germline V CDR1 and CDR2: SGHDT, YYEEEE. The V gene lost 6 bases and the J gene lost 2 bases, with 12 bases spanning the gap. This CDR3 spans 14 amino acids. DNA for the CDR3: TGTGCCAGCAACGCCGGGTTAACCAAAAACATTCAGTACTTC. It specifies CASNAGLTKNIQYF. Full variable domain (missing parts from reference TRBV5-6 and TRBJ2-4): DAGVTQSPTHLIKTRGQQVTLRCSPKSGHDTVSWYQQALGQGPQFIFQYYEEEERQRGNFPDRFSGHQFPNYSSELNVNALLLGDSALYLCASNAGLTKNIQYFGAGTRLSVL.